The entry that follows covers one TCR beta chain sequence. Its antigen is not known. This record belongs to a study of cytomegalovirus exposure and HLA in healthy donors. Both 60 Vbeta primers and 13 Jbeta primers went into the PCR. This table comes from immunoSEQ multiplex PCR, and its TCRdb copy is limited to in-frame clones, with some not included. The sample carries under 95,000 clones, 70% to 80% recorded once. Trimming took off 6 bases at V and 0 bases at J, with 13 bases between the two ends. This CDR3 contains 14 residues. Germline V lookup: CDR1 SGHTS, CDR2 YDEGEE. Overall study findings and caveats: While the bulk of TCR sequences proved rare, some public TCRs turned up in many donors. HLA alleles were associated with fewer than 20,000 TCR beta sequences in a later analysis at 0.05 false discovery rate.

The receptor comes from a woman in her 40s in good health and CMV-seropositive. The V and J genes are TRBV5-8 and TRBJ2-7; D is perhaps TRBD1 (6 bases). Sequencing was carried out using PBMCs. CDR3 region: CASKRTENSYEQYF. The CDR3, as DNA: TGTGCCAGCAAAAGGACAGAAAACTCCTACGAGCAGTACTTC.